A selection of T cell receptor beta chains follows, all from one sample in a study of metastatic and nonmetastatic thyroid tumors. TCRdb re-called the PCR reads via MiXCR. This table has approximately 38,000 clones, approximately 31% appearing once. Material for sequencing was tumor tissue. The receptors originated from a female donor with papillary thyroid cancer or a benign thyroid nodule (not recorded which). Some clones in this sample may be carry-over from other donors' samples. CDR3s include the opening cysteine and the closing phenylalanine or tryptophan. D genes are given only for firm matches. The size entry is marked missing in some rows and otherwise reads once, few, many or a size class.

TRBJ1-3 | few | TRBV28 | . | CASTPVGSGNTIYF | TGTGCCAGCACTCCAGTCGGCTCTGGAAACACCATATATTTT
TRBJ2-2 | few | TRBV12-3/TRBV12-4 | . | CASSRGAGELFF | TGTGCCAGCAGCCGCGGAGCCGGGGAGCTGTTTTTT
TRBJ2-5 | few | TRBV6-2/TRBV6-3 | . | CASSYSAQETQYF | TGTGCCAGCAGTTACTCGGCCCAAGAGACCCAGTACTTC
TRBJ2-5 | many | TRBV20-1 | TRBD2 | CSARTSSGGDQETQYF | TGCAGTGCTAGAACGTCTAGCGGGGGGGATCAAGAGACCCAGTACTTC
TRBJ1-2 | . | TRBV6-1 | . | CASRDTYYNYGYTF | TGTGCCAGCAGAGACACATACTATAACTATGGCTACACCTTC
TRBJ1-2 | many | TRBV12-3/TRBV12-4 | TRBD1 | CASSLNEAGQGEGGYTF | TGTGCCAGCAGTTTAAATGAGGCGGGACAGGGAGAGGGTGGCTACACCTTC
TRBJ2-7 | few | TRBV6-1 | . | CASTRDRSGSYEQYF | TGTGCCAGTACCCGGGATAGAAGCGGCTCCTACGAGCAGTACTTC
TRBJ1-5 | once | TRBV19 | . | CASSILGDPSNQPQHF | TGTGCCAGTAGTATTTTGGGGGATCCGTCAAATCAGCCCCAGCATTTT
TRBJ2-7 | many | TRBV2 | TRBD2 | CASRTGTSDHEQYF | TGTGCCAGCAGAACCGGGACTAGCGATCACGAGCAGTACTTC
TRBJ2-7 | few | TRBV2 | TRBD1 | CASRRDRAESYEQYF | TGTGCCAGCAGAAGAGACAGGGCTGAATCCTACGAGCAGTACTTC
TRBJ2-2 | few | TRBV6-1 | TRBD2 | CASSKGLAGNTGELFF | TGTGCCAGCAGTAAGGGACTAGCGGGGAACACCGGGGAGCTGTTTTTT
TRBJ2-5 | . | TRBV2 | TRBD2 | CASSEVGLEGETQYF | TGTGCCAGCAGTGAAGTGGGACTAGAGGGAGAGACCCAGTACTTC
TRBJ2-5 | once | TRBV10-2 | . | CASTIEGVETQYF | TGCGCCAGCACAATCGAGGGAGTGGAGACCCAGTACTTC
TRBJ1-1 | . | TRBV11-3 | . | CASSLVSDTEAFF | TGTGCCAGCAGCTTAGTTTCGGACACTGAAGCTTTCTTT
TRBJ1-5 | once | TRBV4-3 | . | CASSQEWGAAYQPRHF | TGCGCCAGCAGCCAAGAATGGGGGGCGGCCTATCAGCCCCGGCATTTT
TRBJ2-7 | few | TRBV5-1 | . | CASSLGDEQYF | TGCGCCAGCAGCTTGGGCGACGAGCAGTACTTC
TRBJ2-7 | few | TRBV15 | . | CATRTRDNEQYF | TGTGCCACCAGGACGCGGGACAACGAGCAGTACTTC
TRBJ2-3 | . | TRBV6-1 | TRBD1 | CATSDRVGTDTQYF | TGTGCCACCTCGGACAGGGTAGGCACAGATACGCAGTATTTT
TRBJ2-5 | . | TRBV10-1 | . | CASSARLQETQYF | TGCGCCAGCAGTGCCAGACTACAAGAGACCCAGTACTTC
TRBJ2-7 | . | TRBV28 | . | CASSTPRWVRAYEQYF | TGTGCCAGCAGTACCCCGAGATGGGTCCGCGCCTACGAGCAGTACTTC
TRBJ1-2 | . | TRBV20-1 | . | CSATGLAGYGYTF | TGCAGTGCCACCGGGTTAGCGGGCTATGGCTACACCTTC
TRBJ1-2 | . | TRBV20-1 | . | CSAREAGIGYTF | TGCAGTGCTAGAGAGGCTGGGATCGGCTACACCTTC
TRBJ2-2 | . | TRBV9 | . | CASSVGQNPSGELFF | TGTGCCAGCAGCGTTGGGCAGAACCCTTCCGGGGAGCTGTTTTTT
TRBJ2-7 | . | TRBV7-8 | . | CASSLDGRGAYEQYF | TGTGCCAGCAGCTTAGACGGGCGGGGAGCCTACGAGCAGTACTTC
TRBJ1-6 | few | TRBV24-1 | TRBD1 | CATSDGTGFNSPLHF | TGTGCCACCAGTGACGGGACAGGGTTTAATTCACCCCTCCACTTT
TRBJ1-6 | . | TRBV18 | . | CASSPRGMGQGNSPLHF | TGTGCCAGCTCACCACGGGGTATGGGGCAGGGAAATTCACCCCTCCACTTT
TRBJ2-5 | . | TRBV11-3 | . | CASSLVWEKGGTQYF | TGTGCCAGCAGCTTAGTCTGGGAGAAGGGAGGGACCCAGTACTTC
TRBJ2-7 | few | TRBV28 | TRBD1 | CASIGTGEVEQYF | TGTGCCAGCATAGGGACAGGGGAAGTCGAGCAGTACTTC
TRBJ1-5 | few | TRBV20-1 | . | CSARDGAGYSQPQHF | TGCAGTGCTAGAGATGGGGCAGGGTACAGTCAGCCCCAGCATTTT
TRBJ2-2 | many | TRBV11-3 | . | CASSLGIGRTALFTGELFF | TGTGCCAGCAGCTTAGGGATCGGTCGGACAGCCCTCTTCACCGGGGAGCTGTTTTTT
TRBJ2-5 | . | TRBV5-1 | . | CASLSGLQETQYF | TGCGCCAGCCTGAGCGGGCTCCAAGAGACCCAGTACTTC
TRBJ2-7 | . | TRBV9 | . | CASQRAYEQYF | TGTGCCAGCCAAAGAGCATACGAGCAGTACTTC
TRBJ2-5 | few | TRBV6-2/TRBV6-3 | TRBD2 | CASSLGTSGMGETQYF | TGTGCCAGCAGTCTGGGGACTAGCGGGATGGGGGAGACCCAGTACTTC
TRBJ2-7 | few | TRBV6-6 | TRBD2 | CASSYGTSGRVSEQYF | TGTGCCAGCAGTTACGGGACTAGCGGGAGGGTTTCCGAGCAGTACTTC
TRBJ1-5 | few | TRBV12-3/TRBV12-4 | . | CASSLSLAGAQHF | TGTGCCAGCAGTTTATCCCTGGCAGGGGCCCAGCATTTT
TRBJ1-6 | . | TRBV6-5 | TRBD1 | CASSYSSGTANSPLHF | TGTGCCAGCAGTTACTCGTCCGGGACAGCGAATTCACCCCTCCACTTT
TRBJ2-7 | . | TRBV19 | . | CASARSWGSSYEQYF | TGTGCCAGTGCCCGTTCCTGGGGGAGCTCCTACGAGCAGTACTTC
TRBJ1-3 | . | TRBV6-1 | . | CASTKTGQSGNTIYF | TGTGCCAGCACCAAGACAGGACAATCTGGAAACACCATATATTTT
TRBJ2-1 | few | TRBV28 | . | CASSRDRRRYEQFF | TGTGCCAGCAGTAGGGACCGCCGCAGGTATGAGCAGTTCTTC
TRBJ2-1 | few | TRBV28 | TRBD2 | CASSLGTSGYNEQFF | TGTGCCAGCAGTTTAGGGACTAGCGGATACAATGAGCAGTTCTTC